Shown below are 25 T cell receptor beta chains from a single sample sequenced in a study of blood T cell repertoires in COVID-19. This table comes from immunoSEQ multiplex PCR, and its TCRdb copy is limited to in-frame clones, with some not included. Here the sample spans 210,000 or so clones, 86% being singletons. Sequencing input: peripheral blood. Source of these receptors: a man between 50 and 59 years old with acute or convalescent COVID-19.

The chain has TRBV5-1 and TRBJ1-4, with D tentatively TRBD1 (6 bases). V lost 4 bases and J 1 base, leaving 20 bases between the germline ends. CDR1 and CDR2 from the germline V gene are SGHRS and YFSETQ. There are 18 residues in the CDR3. The CDR3 sequence: CASSPAGGGGRTNEKLFF. CDR3 nucleotide sequence: TGCGCCAGCAGCCCGGCCGGTGGGGGCGGAAGAACTAATGAAAAACTGTTTTTT.

V gene TRBV7-6 combines with J gene TRBJ1-2; D perhaps matches TRBD1 (6 bases). Trimming left V 1 base short and J 1 base short, with 10 bases between. CDR1 SGHVS and CDR2 FNYEAQ come from the germline V gene. The CDR3 extends over 15 amino acids. CDR3 residues: CASSLGQGSNYGYTF. CDR3 coding DNA: TGTGCCAGCAGCTTAGGCCAGGGGAGTAACTATGGCTACACCTTC.

The chain combines TRBV3-1 (or the pseudogene TRBV3-2) with TRBJ1-2; D is undetermined. The length of the CDR3 is 16 residues. Between the trimmed V and J ends, which lost 1 base and 4 bases, there was a span of 16 bases. The germline CDR1 and CDR2 sequences are LGHDT and YNNKEL (reference sequence). The CDR3 coding sequence is TGTGCCAGCAGCCAAGCTACCTTGGAGGGCGTCTATGGCTACACCTTC. Its protein is CASSQATLEGVYGYTF.

CDR3: CASSLAPGSSSPLHF. The CDR3, as DNA: TGTGCCAGCAGCTTAGCGCCAGGTAGTAGTTCACCCCTCCACTTT. The chain combines TRBV7-8 with TRBJ1-6, with D unresolved. Germline V gives CDR1 SGHVS, CDR2 FQNEAQ. The CDR3 length is 15 residues. Deletions cut 0 bases from V and 9 bases from J, with 12 bases between.

The chain links TRBV7-2 to TRBJ1-5; a possible D gene is TRBD1 (5 bases). Germline V gene lookup returns CDR1 SGHTA and CDR2 FQGNSA. The CDR3 is made up of 14 amino acids. V lost 8 bases, J lost 2 bases, and 13 bases lay in between. The CDR3 DNA reads as TGTGCCAGCGGGGGAGGGAGTCGCAATCAGCCCCAGCATTTT. This translates into CASGGGSRNQPQHF.

This chain uses TRBV6-1 with TRBJ1-5; 7 bases agree with TRBD1. After removal of 4 bases from V and 2 bases from J, the junction contained 8 bases not matched to a gene. The CDR3 covers 16 residues. Germline V lookup: CDR1 MNHNS, CDR2 SASEGT. The CDR3 DNA reads as TGTGCCAGCAGTGTCCTAGGGGGCGCGGGCAATCAGCCCCAGCATTTT. This encodes CASSVLGGAGNQPQHF.

V is TRBV7-9 and J is TRBJ1-1; no reliable D call. Germline V gene lookup returns CDR1 SEHNR and CDR2 FQNEAQ (reference sequence). The CDR3 consists of 14 residues. Trimming removed 6 bases from V and 1 base from J, with 12 bases in between. CDR3 loop: CASSYTNSNTEAFF. CDR3 coding DNA: TGTGCCAGCAGTTATACAAATTCGAACACTGAAGCTTTCTTT.

The chain is built from TRBV7-2 and TRBJ1-1; D is perhaps TRBD1 (6 bases). The ends were cut back, 1 base at V and 0 bases at J, with 6 bases in the middle. Germline CDR1 is SGHTA and CDR2 is FQGNSA. This CDR3 is built from 14 residues. CDR3 protein: CASSLDRVNTEAFF. CDR3 bases: TGTGCCAGCAGCTTAGACAGGGTGAACACTGAAGCTTTCTTT.

This clone was seen a single time. The chain combines TRBV6-6 with TRBJ2-1; TRBD1 matches at 10 bases. The germline V gene encodes CDR1 MNHNY and CDR2 SVGAGI (reference sequence). Germline trimming cut 6 bases from V and 7 bases from J; bases unmatched to any gene: 9. This CDR3 region has 15 residues. Here the CDR3 DNA reads TGTGCCAGCAGAAAGGGGGGACAGGGGAAGAATGAGCAGTTCTTC. As protein: CASRKGGQGKNEQFF.

The rearrangement uses TRBV28 and TRBJ2-7; TRBD2 is a possible D gene (7 bases). CDR1 and CDR2 from the germline V gene are MDHEN and SYDVKM. The ends were cut back, 4 bases at V and 6 bases at J, with 19 bases in the middle. The CDR3 totals 15 residues. The CDR3 region is CASSYLGGRGPEQYF. In nucleotides, the CDR3 is TGTGCCAGCAGTTACCTTGGGGGGCGGGGGCCCGAGCAGTACTTC.

The J gene is TRBJ1-1, the V gene TRBV5-1; unclear D gene. V shed 4 bases and J shed 1 base, with 14 bases lying between them. The germline CDR1 and CDR2 sequences are SGHRS and YFSETQ. The CDR3 totals 15 residues. CDR3 amino acids: CASSPYSAGNTEAFF. The CDR3 DNA is TGCGCCAGCAGCCCGTACAGTGCAGGGAACACTGAAGCTTTCTTT. Complete variable domain (other parts from reference TRBV5-1 and TRBJ1-1): KAGVTQTPRYLIKTRGQQVTLSCSPISGHRSVSWYQQTPGQGLQFLFEYFSETQRNKGNFPGRFSGRQFSNSRSEMNVSTLELGDSALYLCASSPYSAGNTEAFFGQGTRLTVV.

The chain recombines TRBV7-9 with TRBJ1-1; D call uncertain. CDR1 and CDR2 (germline): SEHNR, FQNEAQ (reference sequence). The CDR3 spans 16 residues. V lost 5 bases to trimming and J lost 3 bases, with 19 bases between them. CDR3 nucleotide sequence: TGTGCCAGCAGCCCCCGACCCACTCCGCGGGACACTGAAGCTTTCTTT. Amino acid sequence: CASSPRPTPRDTEAFF.

The chain recombines TRBV5-5 with TRBJ1-1, with 9 bases lining up with TRBD1. The germline gives CDR1 SGHKS, CDR2 YYEKEE (reference sequence). Trimming at V came to 3 bases and at J to 7 bases, leaving 4 bases not matched to a gene. This CDR3 has 13 amino acids. CDR3 sequence: CASSWMTGGEAFF. The CDR3 region has the DNA TGTGCCAGCAGCTGGATGACAGGGGGTGAAGCTTTCTTT.

The chain has TRBV5-1 and TRBJ1-5, with D possibly TRBD1 on 5 matching bases. The germline CDR1 and CDR2 sequences are SGHRS and YFSETQ. There are 15 residues in the CDR3. V gave up 0 bases and J gave up 4 bases, with 11 bases separating them. The chain's CDR3 is CASSLEGRENQPQHF. The CDR3 DNA sequence: TGCGCCAGCAGCTTGGAGGGCAGGGAAAATCAGCCCCAGCATTTT.

The chain uses TRBV7-2 and TRBJ1-2, with D uncertain. CDR1 is SGHTA, CDR2 FQGNSA, per germline. V was pared by 3 bases and J by 6 bases, with 11 bases between. The CDR3 sequence is 13 residues long. This chain's CDR3 is CASSFPGDHGYTF. The DNA for the CDR3 is TGTGCCAGCAGCTTCCCCGGAGACCATGGCTACACCTTC.

The V and J genes are TRBV10-3 and TRBJ1-1; D gene uncertain. The germline V and J ends were trimmed by 5 bases and 0 bases, with 10 bases remaining between them. The germline gives CDR1 ENHRY, CDR2 SYGVKD. This CDR3 contains 14 residues. CDR3 coding DNA: TGTGCCATCAGTAAGAGGGATGTGAACACTGAAGCTTTCTTT. Translating it yields CAISKRDVNTEAFF.

The chain employs TRBV10-3 and TRBJ1-5; 10 nucleotides agree with TRBD1. Germline loops: CDR1 ENHRY, CDR2 SYGVKD. The CDR3 contains 14 residues. V lost 4 bases and J lost 5; bases outside the gene matches: 2. The CDR3 bases are TGTGCCATCAGTGTGACAGGGGGCGATCAGCCCCAGCATTTT. Translation: CAISVTGGDQPQHF.

V is TRBV5-1 and J is TRBJ1-4; 8 bases agree with TRBD1. Germline V gene lookup returns CDR1 SGHRS and CDR2 YFSETQ. CDR3 length: 16 residues. The J segment lost 6 bases and the V segment lost 2 bases, leaving 9 bases of the junction unmatched. Written as DNA, the CDR3 is TGCGCCAGCAGCTTACAAGGACAGGGCTTGGATGAAAAACTGTTTTTT. Amino acids: CASSLQGQGLDEKLFF.

This chain joins TRBV6-5 and TRBJ2-7; D remains ambiguous. This CDR3 is 14 amino acids long. The ends were cut back, 4 bases at V and 0 bases at J, with 10 bases in the middle. The germline V gene encodes CDR1 MNHEY and CDR2 SVGAGI. The CDR3 coding sequence is TGTGCCAGCAGTTCCCTTGGCCACTCCTACGAGCAGTACTTC. It yields the protein CASSSLGHSYEQYF.

This chain's CDR3 is CASSRGGDYNEQFF. Written as DNA, the CDR3 is TGCGCCAGCAGCAGAGGGGGGGACTACAATGAGCAGTTCTTC. The chain carries TRBV5-1 and TRBJ2-1, with TRBD2 as a possible D gene (7 bases). The CDR3 contains 14 residues. Germline V gene data show CDR1 as SGHRS and CDR2 as YFSETQ. Trimming removed 4 bases at V and 3 bases at J, with 11 bases between. Based on the CDR3 plus reference TRBV5-1 and TRBJ2-1, the full variable domain is KAGVTQTPRYLIKTRGQQVTLSCSPISGHRSVSWYQQTPGQGLQFLFEYFSETQRNKGNFPGRFSGRQFSNSRSEMNVSTLELGDSALYLCASSRGGDYNEQFFGPGTRLTVL.

V is TRBV19 and J is TRBJ2-1; 10 bases match TRBD2. The CDR3 is made up of 19 amino acids. The V gene end was trimmed by 5 bases and the J gene end by 0 bases; junction bases not matched to a gene: 13. Germline CDR1 LNHDA, CDR2 SQIVND (reference sequence). The CDR3 region has the DNA TGTGCCAGTAGTCCACTGGGTAGCGGGGGGTCCACCTCCTACAATGAGCAGTTCTTC. Translating gives CASSPLGSGGSTSYNEQFF.

This chain connects TRBV5-1 to TRBJ2-7, with 7 bases identical to TRBD2. J gave up 1 base and V 0 bases, and 7 bases lay outside the gene matches. The CDR3 has 16 residues. Germline assignment: CDR1 SGHRS and CDR2 YFSETQ. The CDR3 DNA follows: TGCGCCAGCAGCTTGGGTTACGGGGAGGGGTCCTACGAGCAGTACTTC. Protein sequence: CASSLGYGEGSYEQYF.

The chain employs TRBV2 and TRBJ1-2; D remains ambiguous. The length of the CDR3 is 13 residues. The V end lost 6 bases, the J end lost 4 bases, and 12 bases lay between the germline ends. The germline V gene has CDR1 SNHLY and CDR2 FYNNEI. The DNA of the CDR3 is TGTGCCAGCAGCGGGCGGGTTGGCTATGGCTACACCTTC. It is translated as CASSGRVGYGYTF.

The CDR3 DNA is TGTGCCAGCGGCTCGGGACTGAACTATGGCTACACCTTC. The encoded protein is CASGSGLNYGYTF. The chain combines TRBV6-5 with TRBJ1-2; a weak D match, TRBD1 (5 bases). Trimming pared 8 bases from V and 2 bases from J, leaving 12 bases between. The CDR3 consists of 13 residues. Per the germline V gene, CDR1 is MNHEY and CDR2 is SVGAGI.

The gene calls are TRBV10-3 and TRBJ2-7; maybe TRBD2 (5 bases). This CDR3 has 13 residues. Germline CDR1 is ENHRY and CDR2 is SYGVKD. The V end lost 0 bases, the J end lost 5 bases, and 8 bases lay between the germline ends. CDR3 in DNA: TGTGCCATCAGTGAGTCGAGGGTGGACGAGCAGTACTTC. Its protein product is CAISESRVDEQYF.